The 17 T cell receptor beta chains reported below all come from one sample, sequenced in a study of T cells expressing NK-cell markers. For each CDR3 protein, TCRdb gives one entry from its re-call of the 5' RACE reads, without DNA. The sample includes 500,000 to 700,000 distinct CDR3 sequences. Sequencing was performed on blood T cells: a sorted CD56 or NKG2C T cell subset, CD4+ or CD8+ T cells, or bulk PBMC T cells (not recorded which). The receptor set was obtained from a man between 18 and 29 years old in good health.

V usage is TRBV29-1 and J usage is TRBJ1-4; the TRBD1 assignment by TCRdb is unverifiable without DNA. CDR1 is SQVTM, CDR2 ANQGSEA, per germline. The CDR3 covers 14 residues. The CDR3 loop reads CSAGTEIYNEKLFF.

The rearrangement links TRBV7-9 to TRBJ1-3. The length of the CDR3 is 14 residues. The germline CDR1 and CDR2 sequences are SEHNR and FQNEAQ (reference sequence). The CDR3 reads CASSLMGSGNTIYF.

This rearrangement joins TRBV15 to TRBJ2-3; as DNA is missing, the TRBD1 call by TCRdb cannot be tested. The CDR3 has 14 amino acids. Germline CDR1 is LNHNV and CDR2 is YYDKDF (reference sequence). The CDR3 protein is CATRKTEGADTQYF.

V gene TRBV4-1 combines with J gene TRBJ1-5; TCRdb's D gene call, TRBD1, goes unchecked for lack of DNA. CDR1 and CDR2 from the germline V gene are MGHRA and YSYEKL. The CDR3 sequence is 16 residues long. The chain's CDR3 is CASSPFDRGRDQPQHF.

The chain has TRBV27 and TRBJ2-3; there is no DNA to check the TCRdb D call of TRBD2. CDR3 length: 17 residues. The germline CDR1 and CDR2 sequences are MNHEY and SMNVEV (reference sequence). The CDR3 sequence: CASIPESGRGGRDTQYF.

CDR3 in amino acids: CASGRGGTLPDEQFF. The chain couples TRBV5-1 to TRBJ2-1; TCRdb's D call of TRBD2 is untestable without DNA. The CDR3 runs to 15 residues. Germline V gene sequence: CDR1 SGHRS, CDR2 YFSETQ.

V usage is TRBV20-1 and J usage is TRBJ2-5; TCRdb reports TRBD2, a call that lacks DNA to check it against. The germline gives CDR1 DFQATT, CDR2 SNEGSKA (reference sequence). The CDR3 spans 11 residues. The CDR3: CSVWLEETQYF.

This chain's CDR3 is CSVDGSSGNTDTQYF. This chain links TRBV29-1 with TRBJ2-3; TCRdb designates TRBD2, a call that cannot be tested without DNA. Germline V gives CDR1 SQVTM, CDR2 ANQGSEA. CDR3 size: 15 residues.

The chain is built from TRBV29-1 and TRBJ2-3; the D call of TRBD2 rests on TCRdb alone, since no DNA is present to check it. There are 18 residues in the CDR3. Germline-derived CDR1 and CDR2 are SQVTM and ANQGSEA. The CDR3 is CSVGESRYQTSGRDTQYF.

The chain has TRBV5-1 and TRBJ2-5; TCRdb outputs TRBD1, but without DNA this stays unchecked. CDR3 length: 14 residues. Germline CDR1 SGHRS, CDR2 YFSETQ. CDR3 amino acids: CASMDNPPGETQYF.

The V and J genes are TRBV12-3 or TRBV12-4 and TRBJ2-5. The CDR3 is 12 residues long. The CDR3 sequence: CASSSPAETQYF.

This CDR3 is CASSAIPGQERLGELFF. The chain combines TRBV7-2 with TRBJ2-2; TCRdb picks TRBD1, but there is no DNA to check that call. The CDR3 loop spans 17 amino acids. Germline lookup yields CDR1 SGHTA and CDR2 FQGNSA.

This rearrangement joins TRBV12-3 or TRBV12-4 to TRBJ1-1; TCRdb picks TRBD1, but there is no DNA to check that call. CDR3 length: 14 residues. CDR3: CASSSLYGATEAFF.

CDR3 amino acids: CASSRSGSGAGGSDEQFF. The chain joins TRBV6-1 to TRBJ2-1; TCRdb picks TRBD2, but there is no DNA to check that call. This CDR3 is 18 amino acids long. CDR1 and CDR2 (germline): MNHNS, SASEGT.

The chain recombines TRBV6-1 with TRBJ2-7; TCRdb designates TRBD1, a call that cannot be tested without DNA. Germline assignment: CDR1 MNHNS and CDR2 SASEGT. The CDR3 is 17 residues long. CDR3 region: CASSEVSGGDDSYEQYF.

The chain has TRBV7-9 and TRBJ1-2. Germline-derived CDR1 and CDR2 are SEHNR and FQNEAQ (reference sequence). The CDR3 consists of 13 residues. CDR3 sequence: CASSLGGSDGYTF.

CDR3 residues: CASSQDPFSGRPTDTQYF. The genes are TRBV4-1 and TRBJ2-3; TCRdb's D call of TRBD2 is untestable without DNA. Germline CDR1 and CDR2: MGHRA and YSYEKL. The CDR3 length is 18 residues.